This T cell receptor beta chain was captured by sequencing in a study of regulatory T cells in long-lasting Graves disease. Findings of the study overall: Accuracy might have suffered from few samples.

About this clonotype itself: Its antigen is still unknown. Compared with germline, one end of the junction differs, possibly owing to a read error.

For TCR beta, libraries came from iRepertoire HTBI primers and Arm-PCR of CDR3 regions. TCRdb itself ran the multiplex PCR reads through MiXCR, one entry per CDR3 protein. Found here are about 610,000 distinct CDR3 sequences, 16% of them singletons; the top ten hold around 12%. Time point indicated: newly diagnosed GD, antithyroid drugs for less than 3 months. The TCR library was prepared using RNA isolated from PBMCs. Patients of an endocrinology department in Xi'an, China, were included. This CDR3 is built from 14 residues. The V gene's germline CDR1 is SEHNR and CDR2 FQNEAQ (reference sequence). The same specimen was also included in a second study, on T cells in Graves' hyperthyroidism and ophthalmopathy. That study adds: The study left out patients who had uncontrolled infection, other autoimmune disease, pregnancy or lactation. From stable hyperthyroidism, ophthalmopathy was separated by a 13 V-J model.

The TCR originated in a man aged 18 to 29 with Graves disease. The specimen comprised peripheral blood mononuclear cells (PBMCs), sampled at new diagnosis, from a patient treated with antithyroid drugs. This chain uses TRBV7-9 with TRBJ1-6, with D hard to call. CDR3 DNA sequence: TGTGCCAGCAGCTTAGAAGGAAATAATTCACTCCTCCACTTT. Residues: CASSLEGNNSLLHF. Variable domain in full (rest from reference TRBV7-9 and TRBJ1-6): DTGVSQNPRHKITKRGQNVTFRCDPISEHNRLYWYRQTLGQGPEFLTYFQNEAQLEKSRLLSDRFSAERPKGSFSTLEIQRTEQGDSAMYLCASSLEGNNSLLHFGNGTRLTVT.